The present T cell receptor beta chain was sequenced within a study of technical replicates of blood from a handful of donors. Germline values: CDR1 MNHNS, CDR2 SASEGT. Trimming left V 6 bases short and J 7 bases short, with 15 bases between. This CDR3 region has 13 residues. The protocol was immunoSEQ multiplex PCR, while the TCRdb copy is restricted to in-frame clones and leaves out a portion. The sample includes about 70,000 clones, almost 98% of them seen just once. The clonotype originates from a human donor in good health. The chain recombines TRBV6-1 with TRBJ1-2; D is perhaps TRBD1 (6 bases). The material sequenced was T cells isolated from PBMCs. CDR3 nucleotide sequence: TGTGCCAGCAGCGATAGGAGCAGGGGTGGCTACACCTTC. This translates into CASSDRSRGGYTF.